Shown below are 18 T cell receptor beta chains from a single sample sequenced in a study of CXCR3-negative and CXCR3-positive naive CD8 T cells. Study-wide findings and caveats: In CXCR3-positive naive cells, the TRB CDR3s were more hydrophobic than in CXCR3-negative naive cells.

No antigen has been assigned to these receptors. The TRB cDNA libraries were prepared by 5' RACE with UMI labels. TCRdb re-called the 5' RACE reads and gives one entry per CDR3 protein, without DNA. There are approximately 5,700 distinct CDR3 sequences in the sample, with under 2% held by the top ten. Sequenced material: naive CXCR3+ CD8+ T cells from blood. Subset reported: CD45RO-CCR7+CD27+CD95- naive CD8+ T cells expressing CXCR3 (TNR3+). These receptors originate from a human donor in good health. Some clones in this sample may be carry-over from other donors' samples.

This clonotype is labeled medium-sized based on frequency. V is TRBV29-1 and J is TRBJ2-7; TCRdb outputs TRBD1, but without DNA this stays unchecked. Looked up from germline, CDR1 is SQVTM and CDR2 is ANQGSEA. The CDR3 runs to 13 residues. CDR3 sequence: CSVESGQGLTQYF.

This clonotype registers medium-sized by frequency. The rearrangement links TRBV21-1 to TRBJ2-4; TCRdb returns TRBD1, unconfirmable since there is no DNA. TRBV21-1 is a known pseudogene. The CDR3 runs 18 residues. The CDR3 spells CASSARDRGQDAKNIQYF.

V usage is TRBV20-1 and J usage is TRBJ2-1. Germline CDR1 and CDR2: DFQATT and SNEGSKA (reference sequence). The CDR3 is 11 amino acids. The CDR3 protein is CSAVWDNEQFF.

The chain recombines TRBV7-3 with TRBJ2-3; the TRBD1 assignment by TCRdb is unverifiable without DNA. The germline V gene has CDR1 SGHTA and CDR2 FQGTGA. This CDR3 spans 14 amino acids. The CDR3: CASSRDRAADTQYF.

CDR3 residues: CASSQDGYGYTF. The chain recombines TRBV5-6 with TRBJ1-2. Per the germline V gene, CDR1 is SGHDT and CDR2 is YYEEEE. The CDR3 totals 12 residues.

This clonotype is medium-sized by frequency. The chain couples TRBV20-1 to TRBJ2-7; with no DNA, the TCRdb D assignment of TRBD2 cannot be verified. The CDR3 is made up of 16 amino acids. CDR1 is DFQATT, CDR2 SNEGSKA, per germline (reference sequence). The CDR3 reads CSARPRTSGRVYEQYF.

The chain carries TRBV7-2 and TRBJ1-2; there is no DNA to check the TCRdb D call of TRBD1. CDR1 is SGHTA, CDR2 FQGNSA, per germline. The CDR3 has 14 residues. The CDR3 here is CASSFIGGDYGYTF.

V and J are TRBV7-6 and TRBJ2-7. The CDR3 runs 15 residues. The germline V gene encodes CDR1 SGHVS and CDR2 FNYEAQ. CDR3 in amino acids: CASSLERGRPYEQYF.

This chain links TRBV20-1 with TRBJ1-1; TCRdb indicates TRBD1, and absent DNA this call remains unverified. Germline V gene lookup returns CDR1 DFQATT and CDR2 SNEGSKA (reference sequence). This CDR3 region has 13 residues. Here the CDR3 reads CSATDRRWTEAFF.

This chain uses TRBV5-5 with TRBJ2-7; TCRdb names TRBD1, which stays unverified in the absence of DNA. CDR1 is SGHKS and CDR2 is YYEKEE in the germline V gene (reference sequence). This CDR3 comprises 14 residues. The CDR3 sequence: CASSFGDTGYEQYF.

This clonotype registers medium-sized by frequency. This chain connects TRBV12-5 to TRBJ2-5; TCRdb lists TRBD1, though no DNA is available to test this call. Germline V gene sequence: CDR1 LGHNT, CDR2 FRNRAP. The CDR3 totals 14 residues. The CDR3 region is CASGPGTGLETQYF.

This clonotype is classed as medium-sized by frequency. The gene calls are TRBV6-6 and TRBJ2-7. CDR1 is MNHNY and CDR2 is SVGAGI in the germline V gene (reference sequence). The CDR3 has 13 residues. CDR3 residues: CASSLTTLYEQYF.

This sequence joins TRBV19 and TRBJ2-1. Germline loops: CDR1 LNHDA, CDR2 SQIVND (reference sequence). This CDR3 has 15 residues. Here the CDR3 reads CASSMGGVFYNEQFF.

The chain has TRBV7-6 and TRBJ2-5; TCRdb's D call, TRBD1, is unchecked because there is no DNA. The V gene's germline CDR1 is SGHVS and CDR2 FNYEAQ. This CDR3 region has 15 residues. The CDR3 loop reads CASSPESHGGWTQYF.

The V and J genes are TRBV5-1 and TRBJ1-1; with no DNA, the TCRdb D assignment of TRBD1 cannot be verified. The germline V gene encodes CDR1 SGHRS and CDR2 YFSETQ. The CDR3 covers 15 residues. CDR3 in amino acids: CASSPSAGAYTEAFF.

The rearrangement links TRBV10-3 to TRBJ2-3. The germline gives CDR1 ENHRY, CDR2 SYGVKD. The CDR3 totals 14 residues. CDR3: CAISEIISPDTQYF.

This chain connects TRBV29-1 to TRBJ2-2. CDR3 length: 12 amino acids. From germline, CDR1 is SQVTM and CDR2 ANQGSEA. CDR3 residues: CSVVSATGELFF.

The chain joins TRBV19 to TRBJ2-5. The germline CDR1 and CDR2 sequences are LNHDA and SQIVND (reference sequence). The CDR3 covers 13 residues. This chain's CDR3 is CASTNSVQETQYF. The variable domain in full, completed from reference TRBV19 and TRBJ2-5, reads DGGITQSPKYLFRKEGQNVTLSCEQNLNHDAMYWYRQDPGQGLRLIYYSQIVNDFQKGDIAEGYSVSREKKESFPLTVTSAQKNPTAFYLCASTNSVQETQYFGPGTRLLVL.